This TCR beta chain was captured by sequencing in a study of cytomegalovirus exposure and HLA in healthy donors (TCRdb year 2017). Background on the whole study: According to an earlier analysis of a few hundred of the donors, 150 million to 200 million T cells yielded 117 million unique TCR beta sequences and 250 to 350 Gb of sequence data. Rather than drawing on any new phenotypic data, the later analysis identified candidate immune exposures from TCR beta sequences and the way those sequences occurred across donors. The study combined high-throughput TCR immunosequencing, statistical association of individual TCRs with disease status, and machine learning to predict cytomegalovirus infection status. In a later analysis, previously published TCR beta repertoires from 666 donors were re-analyzed and high-resolution HLA genotyping was added so that TCR occurrence patterns could be studied. Of the 300 to 400 genotyped donors, approximately 82% fell in the genetic ancestry cluster associated with self-reported Caucasian donors. The study aimed to test whether signatures of past pathogen exposure could be identified by cataloging public T cell receptors. All discovery cohort repertoires had been generated using a single sequencing platform. In a later genetic analysis, genome-wide SNP genotypes for about 60% of the 666 donors were used, and that subset was treated as a discovery cohort. The study used immunosequencing to profile the T cell repertoires of approximately 650 subjects and linked those repertoires to cytomegalovirus serostatus. A handful of DR-DQ haplotypes were handled as single units for association and clustering because linkage in the cohort was strong. Roughly 300 gigabases of sequencing data and around 90 million unique TCR sequences made up an early release that covered approximately 700 HLA-typed donors. HLA typing included class I and class II loci at four-digit resolution. To decide whether each TCR beta V gene segment behaved as functional or pseudogenic, an earlier analysis of 587 of the donors relied on high-throughput TCR beta sequencing. In addition to the first cohort of several hundred subjects, a separate validation cohort of 120 different subjects was used. Donor age, sex, ethnicity and CMV serostatus were collected together with the repertoire data. Typing coverage differed by locus: A, B, C, DRB1 and DQB1 were typed in roughly 620-630 donors, DQA1 in approximately 520, DPA1 in roughly 590, and DPB1 in roughly 450. Among about 400 genotyped donors of the cohort, an average of roughly 230,000 unique TCR beta nucleotide sequences was sequenced per donor, of which 15% to 20% were non-productive.

Receptor libraries were prepared by the immunoSEQ multiplex PCR assay. A mixture of 60 forward primers for TCR Vbeta segments and 13 reverse primers for TCR Jbeta segments was used in the multiplex PCR. The CDR3 region of rearranged TCR beta genes was amplified from genomic DNA by a multiplex PCR assay. The amplified TCR beta libraries were sequenced on the Illumina HiSeq System as 87-base-pair reads. The authors' analysis ran thus. Across the 666 repertoires, a later analysis counted roughly 84 million unique TCR beta chains, some 11 million of which were shared by at least two donors. Raw reads were error-corrected and collapsed into unique sequences by a nearest-neighbor algorithm in which closely related sequences were merged to remove PCR and sequencing errors. Alignment of CDR3 sequences to IMGT reference sequences was used to assign V, D and J gene segments. For a sequence to be retained, at least a six-nucleotide match to both a V gene segment and a J gene segment was required. Rearrangements were called productive when the CDR3 lacked stop codons and stayed in frame with V and J; all others were non-productive. Following IMGT convention, CDR3 was defined as the stretch from the second conserved V-encoded cysteine up to the conserved J-encoded phenylalanine. In an earlier analysis of more than 550 of the donors, sequences lacking an unambiguous match to a single V gene segment were excluded. In an earlier analysis of 450 to 750 of the donors, a V segment was called functional when productive rearrangements were above 56.7%, and segregating when the standard deviation between donors exceeded 5%. A statistical classification framework was built to diagnose cytomegalovirus status from the catalog of TCR beta chain sequences. In a later analysis, TCR nucleotide sequences were compared against IMGT/GENE-DB human TR gene sequences so that V and J genes could be assigned. Using the TCRdist pipeline, a later analysis assigned CDR3 sequences along with most-parsimonious VDJ recombination scenarios. In a later analysis, each TCR beta chain was defined by its CDR3 amino acid sequence together with its V-gene family, and reads lacking a unique V-gene family were excluded. In a later analysis, some 600 highly shared, low-generation-probability nucleotide sequences were removed to address suspected cross-contamination and a sequencing artifact. A later analysis calculated a clonal expansion index for each public chain from normalized within-repertoire ranks of inferred template counts. A later analysis computed generation probabilities with a VDJ recombination model fitted to out-of-frame rearrangements, and checked the results against IGoR. Hypergeometric tests were used in a later analysis to score TCR-TCR, TCR-HLA and TCR-CMV co-occurrence, with a repertoire-size bias correction applied to the TCR pairs. False discovery rates were estimated in a later analysis by permuting HLA or CMV assignments 20 times. In a later analysis, co-occurring TCRs were grouped with DBSCAN, and TCRdist sequence similarity was added when clustering was performed within HLA-allele-positive subsets. Repertoires with fewer than 30,000 or more than 120,000 public chains, plus five repertoires with anomalous nucleotide sharing, were excluded from co-occurrence clustering. In TCRdb, the immuneACCESS table is reduced to in-frame sequences with V and J assigned. These tables do not hold every clone; where another copy was compared, an unresolved V gene accounts for under half, and the others remain unexplained. That table gives V, J and clone size, and the DNA gave D and trimming. The sample table lists about 180,000 clones, around three quarters of them with a count of one. 2% to 3% of the sample rests with the top ten.

In its sample, this clone was seen once. The antigen it recognizes is unknown. No quality values exist for individual bases; no much larger clone is one base distant. In total, 600 or so healthy bone marrow donors made up the cohort. All cohort members were sampled while nominally healthy, although unrecorded immune exposures were likely present. The donor was CMV seropositive and belonged to the group of around 300 seropositive cohort members. A peripheral blood sample was collected from each donor, and TCR beta sequencing was performed on peripheral blood mononuclear cells. Genomic DNA was extracted from the blood cell samples with the Qiagen DNeasy Blood Extraction Kit. What the research found in general, with its limitations: Assigning TCR associations to individual alleles was difficult when HLA alleles, especially DR and DQ, strongly co-occurred. At a false discovery rate of 0.05, a later analysis linked some 17,000 TCR beta sequences to specific HLA alleles. Roughly uniform sequencing depth across donors was assumed in presence/absence analyses, although this assumption may not hold. Because HLA typing was unavailable for some donors at each locus, only the typed subset was used in association tests. According to a later analysis, parvovirus B19, influenza, CMV and Epstein-Barr virus appeared linked to several top co-occurrence clusters. The classifier was reported to diagnose cytomegalovirus status with high specificity and sensitivity in both the original and validation cohorts. In a later analysis, most CMV-associated TCR beta chains were found to appear HLA-restricted, with HLA associations seemingly driven largely by CMV exposure. A further reported finding was that TCR beta sequences accurately predicted the HLA-A and HLA-B alleles for most subjects in the first cohort. In a later genetic analysis, a missense DCLRE1C variant was associated with V-gene and J-gene trimming of TCR beta chains, and the association was replicated in an independent cohort. Correlated functional status among segregating V segments might reflect linkage disequilibrium, but an unknown experimental factor could not be ruled out. It was suggested by the authors that the approach could potentially be generalized to other disease states and immunological phenotypes. The study listed 150 to 200 TCR beta chains as associated with cytomegalovirus. A group of highly shared sequence variants was considered likely to be a technical artifact of the sequencing pipeline. The earlier analysis of 587 of the donors excluded roughly 16 rarely observed V segments, including chromosome 9 orphons, because counts were too low. A later analysis found that TCR association rates varied across HLA loci, with DRB1 alleles showing the most associated TCRs and HLA-C alleles the fewest. The only immune exposure information available for the cohort was CMV serostatus. While some public TCRs were present in many individuals, most TCR sequences turned up only very rarely across donors. In vitro tests confirmed that a few of the cytomegalovirus-associated TCR beta chains recognize cytomegalovirus antigens. The cohort was sequenced for TCR beta chains only, and without alpha or paired-chain data the features that could be detected were limited. A later analysis found that HLA-associated TCR beta chains were more clonally expanded and had lower generation probabilities than equally common non-associated chains. In an earlier analysis of fewer than 750 of the donors, most TCR beta V segments were observed in productive rearrangements about 87% or about 30% of the time, broadly matching IMGT annotations. According to a later genetic analysis, donors in an Asian-associated ancestry cluster had fewer N-insertions in productive TCRs than the roughly 700-donor mean.

Sequencing was carried out using PBMCs. The sequence was obtained from a woman younger than 45 in good health and CMV-seropositive.

The nucleotide sequence is TGCAGTGGGGGGGGCACTGAAGCTTTCTTT. Translated, it reads CSGGGTEAFF. Recombination linked TRBV20-1 to TRBJ1-1; a tentative D call is TRBD1 (5 bases match). From the germline V gene (reference sequence), CDR1 is DFQATT and CDR2 is SNEGSKA. The germline ends are 7 bases apart after V is trimmed by 7 bases and J by 4 bases. The CDR3 measures 10 amino acids from cysteine to phenylalanine. Left in the record is the CDR3 DNA by itself, 30 bases read in frame from the first base.